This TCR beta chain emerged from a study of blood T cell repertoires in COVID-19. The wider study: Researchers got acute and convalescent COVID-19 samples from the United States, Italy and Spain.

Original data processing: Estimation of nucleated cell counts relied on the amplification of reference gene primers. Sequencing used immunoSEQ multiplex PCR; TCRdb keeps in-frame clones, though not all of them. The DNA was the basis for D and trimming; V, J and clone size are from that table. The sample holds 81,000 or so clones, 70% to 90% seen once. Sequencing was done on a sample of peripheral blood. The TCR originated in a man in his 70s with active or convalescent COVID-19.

The CDR3 DNA is TGTGCCAGCAGTCATACAGGGCCATATGGCTACACCTTC. This codes for CASSHTGPYGYTF. This chain joins TRBV7-9 and TRBJ1-2; possible D gene TRBD1, 6 bases. This CDR3 has 13 amino acids. V shed 6 bases and J shed 5 bases, with 13 bases lying between them. In germline, CDR1 is SEHNR, CDR2 FQNEAQ (reference sequence).